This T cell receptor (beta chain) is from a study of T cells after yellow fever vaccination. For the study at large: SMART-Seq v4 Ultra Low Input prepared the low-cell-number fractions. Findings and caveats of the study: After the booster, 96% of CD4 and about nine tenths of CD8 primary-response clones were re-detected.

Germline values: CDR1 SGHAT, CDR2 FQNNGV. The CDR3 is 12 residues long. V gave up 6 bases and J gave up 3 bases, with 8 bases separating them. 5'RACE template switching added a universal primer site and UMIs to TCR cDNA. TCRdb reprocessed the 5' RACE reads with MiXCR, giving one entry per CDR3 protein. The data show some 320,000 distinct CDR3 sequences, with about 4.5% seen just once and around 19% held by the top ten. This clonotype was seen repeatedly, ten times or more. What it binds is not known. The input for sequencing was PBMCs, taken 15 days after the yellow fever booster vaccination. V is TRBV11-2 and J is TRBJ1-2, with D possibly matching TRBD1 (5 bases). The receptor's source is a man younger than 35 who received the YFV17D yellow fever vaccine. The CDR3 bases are TGTGCCAGCAGTGACAGCGACTATGGCTACACCTTC. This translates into CASSDSDYGYTF. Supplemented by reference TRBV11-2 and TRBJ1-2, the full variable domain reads EAGVAQSPRYKIIEKRQSVAFWCNPISGHATLYWYQQILGQGPKLLIQFQNNGVVDDSQLPKDRFSAERLKGVDSTLKIQPAKLEDSAVYLCASSDSDYGYTFGSGTRLTVV.